This T cell receptor (beta chain) derives from a study of shared clonotypes between healthy human individuals. Donors were Caucasian adults residing in Nashville, Tennessee, USA. The germline V gene has CDR1 MNHNY and CDR2 SVGAGI (reference sequence). V shed 7 bases, J shed 7 bases, and the junction held 12 bases outside the gene matches. The CDR3 covers 15 residues. Only in-frame clones appear in the TCRdb table, and some are missing; sequencing was by immunoSEQ multiplex PCR. The sample contains over a million clones, about 98.5% of which appear only once. The receptor comes from a man in his thirties or forties in good health. Sequenced: naive CD4+ T cells sorted from blood. As to subset: CD45RA+ positively selected. The chain has TRBV6-6 and TRBJ2-2; 7 positions agree with TRBD2. CDR3 in DNA: TGTGCCAGCAACGACGGGGGGAGAATAGGCGGGGAGCTGTTTTTT. This sequence encodes CASNDGGRIGGELFF.